The present entry profiles one TCR beta chain with its context. Its antigen remains unknown. These data are taken from a study of T cell responses to AZD1222 COVID-19 vaccine. TCRdb keeps only in-frame clones here, not all; method: immunoSEQ multiplex PCR. The repertoire holds 110,000 to 150,000 clones, with about 90% as singletons. Overall study results and limits: Among the donors, most were white British and more were female, and clonal diversity was possibly underestimated. CD4 TCRs covered the whole spike, strongest at regions 160-218 and 743-854. Spike-specific TCR depth and breadth grew after two AZD1222 doses. The study sampled repertoires only after the peak T cell response.

This specimen was peripheral blood, taken on day 0 of AZD1222 vaccination. The sequence derives from an adult in good health.

The CDR3 protein is CASNFRKGWNTEAFF. The CDR3 DNA reads TGTGCCAGCAACTTTAGGAAGGGCTGGAACACTGAAGCTTTCTTT. The V and J genes are TRBV6-5 and TRBJ1-1; no clear D gene. The germline V gene has CDR1 MNHEY and CDR2 SVGAGI. CDR3 length equals 15 residues. Trimming stripped 7 bases from V and 1 base from J, with 16 bases between.